Presented here are 17 T cell receptor beta chains from one specimen sequenced in a study of control samples from healthy donors and cancer patients (dated by TCRdb to between 2020 and 2021). Receptor amplification or capture employed the immunoSEQ multiplex PCR assay. Entries here come from immuneACCESS through TCRdb and include only in-frame sequences with V and J called. Some clones fail to appear in such tables; in the studies checked, an unresolved V gene covers under half of the shortfall, and the cause of the remainder is unknown. This sample lists some 70,000 clones; 83% were detected once. Of the sample, more than 15% falls within the top ten clones. Sequenced: blood. These receptors originate from a man aged 60 to 75 in good health.

The chain combines TRBV27 with TRBJ2-7, with unresolved D. This CDR3 is 13 amino acids long. Deletions cut 5 bases from V and 3 bases from J, with 11 bases between. Germline V gene data show CDR1 as MNHEY and CDR2 as SMNVEV (reference sequence). The CDR3 nucleotides read TGTGCCAGCAGTCATGTAGAAGGCTACGAGCAGTACTTC. It is translated as CASSHVEGYEQYF.

The V gene is TRBV18, the J gene TRBJ2-7, with TRBD1 matching 10 bases. Germline CDR1 is KGHSH and CDR2 is LQKENI. The CDR3 is made up of 15 amino acids. The ends lost 3 bases at V and 8 bases at J; junction bases unmatched: 10. CDR3 in DNA: TGTGCCAGCTCACCCGAGGTCGGGACAGGGGTAAAGCAGTACTTC. It is translated as CASSPEVGTGVKQYF.

This clone has only one observation. This rearrangement joins TRBV5-6 to TRBJ2-3; D unresolved. Germline assignment: CDR1 SGHDT and CDR2 YYEEEE. Deletions cut 0 bases from V and 1 base from J, with 6 bases between. The CDR3 has 14 residues. The CDR3: CASSLDTRTDTQYF. As DNA, the CDR3 is TGTGCCAGCAGCTTGGACACCCGCACAGATACGCAGTATTTT.

The chain carries TRBV7-2 and TRBJ2-7; 11 bases match TRBD2. Looked up from germline, CDR1 is SGHTA and CDR2 is FQGNSA. This CDR3 comprises 17 residues. Unmatched junction bases numbered 10, after V lost 4 bases and J lost 2 bases. The chain's CDR3 is CASSSLPGLAATYEQYF. CDR3 in DNA: TGTGCCAGCAGCTCCCTTCCGGGACTAGCGGCCACCTACGAGCAGTACTTC.

The chain is built from TRBV6-5 and TRBJ1-6; tentatively, D is TRBD1 (6 bases). Germline V gene sequence: CDR1 MNHEY, CDR2 SVGAGI. V gave up 8 bases and J gave up 7 bases, with 9 bases separating them. The CDR3 is made up of 12 amino acids. The CDR3 loop is CASRDTNSPLHF. The CDR3 DNA follows: TGTGCCAGCCGGGACACCAATTCACCCCTCCACTTT.

The gene calls are TRBV9 and TRBJ2-1; 8 bases fit TRBD1. Germline V gene sequence: CDR1 SGDLS, CDR2 YYNGEE. The CDR3 is 15 residues long. Trimming removed 4 bases from V and 0 bases from J; junction bases left unmatched: 3. CDR3 in amino acids: CASSRQGSSYNEQFF. The CDR3 nucleotides read TGTGCCAGCAGCAGACAGGGGAGCTCCTACAATGAGCAGTTCTTC.

The CDR3 spells CASSSNHNEQFF. The CDR3, as DNA: TGTGCCAGCTCATCCAACCACAATGAGCAGTTCTTC. This rearrangement joins TRBV18 to TRBJ2-1; D ambiguous. The germline CDR1 and CDR2 sequences are KGHSH and LQKENI. Between the trimmed V and J ends, which lost 5 bases and 5 bases, there was a span of 7 bases. The CDR3 runs 12 residues. The full variable domain, its missing parts supplied by reference TRBV18 and TRBJ2-1, is NAGVMQNPRHLVRRRGQEARLRCSPMKGHSHVYWYRQLPEEGLKFMVYLQKENIIDESGMPKERFSAEFPKEGPSILRIQQVVRGDSAAYFCASSSNHNEQFFGPGTRLTVL.

The CDR3 nucleotides read TGTGCCAGCAGGCTGTCGACCGGGGAGCTGTTTTTT. Translated: CASRLSTGELFF. The chain links TRBV6-6 to TRBJ2-2, with no clear D. The V end lost 6 bases, the J end lost 5 bases, and 7 bases lay between the germline ends. The CDR3 contains 12 residues. Germline CDR1 is MNHNY and CDR2 is SVGAGI (reference sequence).

The chain carries TRBV6-5 and TRBJ1-1; D ambiguous. The ends were cut back, 6 bases at V and 10 bases at J, with 15 bases in the middle. CDR3 length equals 12 residues. The germline CDR1 and CDR2 sequences are MNHEY and SVGAGI. CDR3 in amino acids: CASRAGREVAFF. CDR3 coding DNA: TGTGCCAGCAGGGCCGGTAGGGAGGTAGCTTTCTTT.

This clone was seen a few times. V and J are TRBV7-2 and TRBJ2-7, with TRBD2 matching 7 bases. In germline, CDR1 is SGHTA, CDR2 FQGNSA. CDR3 length equals 15 residues. After removal of 5 bases from V and 2 bases from J, the junction contained 9 bases not matched to a gene. The CDR3 protein is CASSPQSGETYEQYF. The CDR3 nucleotides are TGTGCCAGCAGCCCGCAAAGCGGGGAGACCTACGAGCAGTACTTC.

This rearrangement joins TRBV5-1 to TRBJ2-1; TRBD1 matches 12 bases. The CDR3 runs 16 residues. Trimming cost V 4 bases and J 9 bases; bases outside gene matches: 11. CDR1 is SGHRS and CDR2 is YFSETQ in the germline V gene. The CDR3 coding sequence is TGCGCCAGCAGCGGGATGGGACAGGGGGCGCGTAGTGAGCAGTTCTTC. This sequence encodes CASSGMGQGARSEQFF.

V gene TRBV11-2 combines with J gene TRBJ1-6; D is ambiguous. V lost 1 base and J lost 15, with 7 bases in between. Germline assignment: CDR1 SGHAT and CDR2 FQNNGV. The CDR3 runs 11 residues. The chain's CDR3 is CASSLARDLHF. CDR3 in DNA: TGTGCCAGCAGCTTAGCACGGGACCTCCACTTT.

The CDR3 protein is CASSGGQGTETQYF. The CDR3 DNA follows: TGTGCCAGCAGCGGCGGACAGGGTACAGAGACCCAGTACTTC. The chain employs TRBV2 and TRBJ2-5; TRBD1 matches at 8 bases. Germline loops: CDR1 SNHLY, CDR2 FYNNEI. The V and J ends lost 6 bases and 4 bases, in that order; junction bases with no gene match: 7. This CDR3 spans 14 amino acids.

The rearrangement links TRBV3-1 (or the pseudogene TRBV3-2) to TRBJ2-2; D might be TRBD1 (5 bases). Per germline, CDR1 LGHDT and CDR2 YNNKEL (reference sequence). V was cut by 7 bases and J by 3 bases, with 9 bases left in between. CDR3 length equals 13 residues. The CDR3 loop is CASKGVDTGELFF. As DNA, the CDR3 is TGTGCCAGCAAAGGGGTTGACACCGGGGAGCTGTTTTTT.

The rearrangement uses TRBV7-2 and TRBJ2-1, with D possibly matching TRBD1 (6 bases). The CDR3 contains 15 residues. V was pared by 3 bases and J by 2 bases, with 11 bases between. CDR1 is SGHTA, CDR2 FQGNSA, per germline. CDR3 in DNA: TGTGCCAGCAGCTTGACTCCAGGGGCCTACAATGAGCAGTTCTTC. This encodes CASSLTPGAYNEQFF.

The CDR3 DNA follows: TGCGCCAGCAGCCAGAAGCCCGCGAGCGGGAGCTCCTACGAGCAGTACTTC. Translation: CASSQKPASGSSYEQYF. This sequence joins TRBV4-1 and TRBJ2-7; TRBD2 matches at 8 bases. With V trimmed by 3 bases and J by 0 bases, 10 bases remained unmatched. This CDR3 has 17 amino acids. The germline V gene encodes CDR1 MGHRA and CDR2 YSYEKL.

This clone has only a few counts. The chain employs TRBV18 and TRBJ1-3; possibly TRBD1 for D (5 bases). V lost 6 bases to trimming and J lost 0 bases, with 12 bases between them. Germline values: CDR1 KGHSH, CDR2 LQKENI. This CDR3 contains 15 residues. CDR3 loop: CASSPTGDSGNTIYF. CDR3 nucleotide sequence: TGTGCCAGCTCCCCAACAGGAGACTCTGGAAACACCATATATTTT.